This T cell receptor beta chain was profiled in a study of cytomegalovirus exposure and HLA in healthy donors (dated by TCRdb to between 2016 and 2019). With regard to the full study: An earlier analysis of about 530 of the donors reported roughly 300 Gb of sequence data and roughly 120 million unique TCR beta sequences obtained from about 180 million T cells. An early release covering roughly 640 HLA-typed donors comprised 250 to 350 gigabases of sequencing data and around 80 million unique TCR sequences. Of the roughly 400 genotyped donors, 65% to 90% fell in the genetic ancestry cluster associated with self-reported Caucasian donors. The aim of the study was to test whether cataloging public T cell receptors could identify signatures of past pathogen exposure. The study profiled the T cell repertoires of some 610 subjects by immunosequencing and related them to cytomegalovirus serostatus. In addition to the first cohort of roughly 700 subjects, a separate validation cohort of approximately 110 different subjects was used. High-throughput TCR immunosequencing, statistical association of individual TCRs with disease status, and machine learning were combined to predict cytomegalovirus infection status. To study patterns of TCR occurrence, a later analysis re-analyzed previously published TCR beta repertoires from more than 550 donors and added high-resolution HLA genotyping. Rather than drawing on any new phenotypic data, the later analysis identified candidate immune exposures from TCR beta sequences and the way those sequences occurred across donors. An earlier analysis of nearly 600 of the donors applied high-throughput TCR beta sequencing to assess whether each TCR beta V gene segment acted as functional or pseudogenic. Donor age, sex, ethnicity and CMV serostatus were compiled together with the repertoire data. A later genetic analysis used genome-wide SNP genotypes for about 65% of the roughly 670 donors, treating that subset as a discovery cohort. Every discovery cohort repertoire had been produced on one sequencing platform. Both class I and class II loci were covered by HLA typing, at four-digit resolution. Typing coverage varied by locus: roughly 629-640 donors for A, B, C, DRB1 and DQB1; more than 500 for DQA1; more than 600 for DPA1; roughly 450 for DPB1. Because of strong linkage in the cohort, a handful of DR-DQ haplotypes were treated as single units for association and clustering. Among 350 to 400 genotyped donors of the cohort, an average of approximately 240,000 unique TCR beta nucleotide sequences were sequenced per donor, around 20% of them non-productive. The full study reports these points: In this cohort, only TCR beta chains were sequenced, and detectable features were limited by the absence of alpha or paired-chain data. A later analysis found that TCR association rates varied across HLA loci, with DRB1 alleles showing the most associated TCRs and HLA-C alleles the fewest. Because HLA typing was missing for some donors at each locus, association tests included only the typed subset. Several of the top co-occurrence clusters appeared to be linked to parvovirus B19, influenza, CMV and Epstein-Barr virus, according to a later analysis. When HLA alleles, especially DR and DQ, strongly co-occurred, attributing TCR associations to individual alleles was difficult. According to a later analysis, most CMV-associated TCR beta chains appeared to be HLA-restricted, and the HLA associations seemed to be driven largely by CMV exposure. For the cohort, immune exposure information was limited to CMV serostatus. The sequencing pipeline was judged likely to have produced a cluster of highly shared sequence variants as a technical artifact. Approximately 16 rarely observed V segments, including chromosome 9 orphons, were excluded from the earlier analysis of several hundred of the donors because counts were too low. A later genetic analysis reported fewer N-insertions in productive TCRs among donors in an Asian-associated ancestry cluster than the roughly 690-donor mean. Correlated functional status among segregating V segments might reflect linkage disequilibrium, but an unknown experimental factor could not be ruled out. A further reported finding was that TCR beta sequences accurately predicted the HLA-A and HLA-B alleles for most subjects in the first cohort. The classifier was reported to diagnose cytomegalovirus status with high specificity and sensitivity in both the original and validation cohorts. The 87-base-pair reads could not distinguish some IMGT-functional V segments, including TRBV6-2 and TRBV6-3, so those segments were excluded. A total of 150 to 200 TCR beta chains were listed by the study as associated with cytomegalovirus. An association between a missense DCLRE1C variant and V-gene and J-gene trimming of TCR beta chains was found in a later genetic analysis and replicated in an independent cohort. In a later analysis, HLA-associated TCR beta chains showed more clonal expansion and lower generation probabilities than non-associated chains that were equally common. Most TCR sequences were observed very rarely across donors, whereas some public TCRs were present in many individuals. An earlier analysis of some 560 of the donors showed that most TCR beta V segments appeared in productive rearrangements either about 87% or about 30% of the time, which broadly matched IMGT annotations. In vitro tests confirmed that a few of the cytomegalovirus-associated TCR beta chains recognize cytomegalovirus antigens. A later analysis associated 15,000 to 20,000 TCR beta sequences with specific HLA alleles at a false discovery rate of 0.05. Roughly uniform sequencing depth across donors was assumed in presence/absence analyses, although this assumption may not hold. It was suggested by the authors that the approach could potentially be generalized to other disease states and immunological phenotypes.

The CDR3 goes from the cysteine to the phenylalanine over 12 residues. Only the CDR3 portion is preserved as DNA: 36 bases, with reading frame beginning at the first base. CDR1 and CDR2, per the germline V gene (reference sequence), are LNHDA and SQIVND. V loses 7 bases, J loses 8 bases, and the germline ends lie 13 bases apart. The cohort consisted of fewer than 700 healthy bone marrow donors. At the time of sampling, every cohort member was nominally healthy, though immune exposures that went unrecorded were likely present. The donor was CMV seropositive and was included in the group of 250 to 300 seropositive cohort members. Each donor provided a peripheral blood sample, and peripheral blood mononuclear cells were used for TCR beta sequencing. The Qiagen DNeasy Blood Extraction Kit was used to extract genomic DNA from the blood cell samples. Remarks on this clone: The antigen this receptor binds is unknown. Per-base qualities were not stored, and no clone one base away is much larger.

Libraries came from the immunoSEQ multiplex PCR assay. A mixture of 60 forward primers for TCR Vbeta segments and 13 reverse primers for TCR Jbeta segments was used in the multiplex PCR. The CDR3 region of rearranged TCR beta genes was amplified from genomic DNA by a multiplex PCR assay. The amplified TCR beta libraries were sequenced on the Illumina HiSeq System as 87-base-pair reads. From the authors' description of their analysis: Across the 670 or so repertoires, a later analysis counted 80 million or so unique TCR beta chains, around 11 million of which were shared by at least two donors. A nearest-neighbor algorithm error-corrected the raw reads and collapsed the reads into unique sequences, merging closely related sequences to remove PCR and sequencing errors. Alignment of CDR3 sequences to IMGT reference sequences was used to assign V, D and J gene segments. For a sequence to be retained, at least a six-nucleotide match to both a V gene segment and a J gene segment was required. Rearrangements were called productive when the CDR3 lacked stop codons and stayed in frame with V and J; all others were non-productive. CDR3 was defined according to IMGT convention as the region running from the second conserved V-encoded cysteine to the conserved J-encoded phenylalanine. The earlier analysis of about 590 of the donors excluded sequences that lacked an unambiguous match to a single V gene segment. In an earlier analysis of several hundred of the donors, V segments were called functional above 56.7% productive rearrangements and were called segregating when the between-donor standard deviation exceeded 5%. A statistical classification framework was built to diagnose cytomegalovirus status from the catalog of TCR beta chain sequences. V and J gene assignment, in a later analysis, came from comparing TCR nucleotide sequences with IMGT/GENE-DB human TR gene sequences. In a later analysis, CDR3 sequences and most-parsimonious VDJ recombination scenarios were assigned using the TCRdist pipeline. In a later analysis, each TCR beta chain was defined by its CDR3 amino acid sequence together with its V-gene family, and reads without a unique V-gene family were excluded. In a later analysis, a few hundred highly shared, low-generation-probability nucleotide sequences were removed to address suspected cross-contamination and a sequencing artifact. For each public chain, a later analysis derived a clonal expansion index from normalized ranks of inferred template counts within each repertoire. Generation probabilities in a later analysis came from a VDJ recombination model fitted to out-of-frame rearrangements, and those results were checked against IGoR. In a later analysis, hypergeometric tests were used to score TCR-TCR, TCR-HLA and TCR-CMV co-occurrence, with a repertoire-size bias correction applied to TCR pairs. False discovery rates were estimated in a later analysis by permuting HLA or CMV assignments 20 times. A later analysis grouped co-occurring TCRs with DBSCAN, adding TCRdist sequence similarity when clustering within HLA-allele-positive subsets. Repertoires with fewer than 30,000 or more than 120,000 public chains were left out of co-occurrence clustering, as were five repertoires with anomalous nucleotide sharing. Entries here come from immuneACCESS through TCRdb and include only in-frame sequences with V and J called. Some clones fail to appear in such tables; in the studies checked, an unresolved V gene covers under half of the shortfall, and the cause of the remainder is unknown. The D gene and trimming were derived from the DNA, and the V and J assignments and clone size from that table. Counted in this sample were approximately 110,000 clones; roughly 70% of them appeared once. The top ten clones comprise about 11% of the sample.

The chain employs TRBV19 and TRBJ2-3; the D gene is perhaps TRBD2, from 6 matching bases. The source is a man aged 35 to 55 in good health and CMV-seropositive. Sequences were obtained from PBMCs. The DNA reads as follows: TGTGCCAGTAACCCATGGGGAGGTACGCAGTATTTT. This sequence encodes CASNPWGGTQYF.